These 21 T cell receptor beta chains originate from one sample sequenced in a study of Ad26.COV2.S vaccination and SARS-CoV-2 variants. The treatment here: around 19 received Ad26.COV2.S at low or high dose, single or two shots; several received placebo; per-sample allocation not given. At day 63 after the first vaccine or placebo injection, samples were drawn. The protocol was immunoSEQ multiplex PCR, while the TCRdb copy is restricted to in-frame clones and leaves out a portion. This table has approximately 300,000 clones, 70% to 90% appearing once. The specimen was peripheral blood, collected in a trial of Ad26.COV2.S vaccine versus placebo. The receptors here all came from a person between 18 and 65 years old who received the Ad26.COV2.S COVID-19 vaccine or a placebo.

This clone was recorded only once. This chain connects TRBV10-1 to TRBJ2-7; D call uncertain. The CDR3 totals 10 residues. V was clipped by 8 bases and J by 2 bases, with 4 bases between them. The germline V gene has CDR1 WNHNN and CDR2 SYGVQD (reference sequence). The CDR3 reads CASCAYEQYF. Written as DNA, the CDR3 is TGCGCCAGCTGCGCCTACGAGCAGTACTTC.

J is TRBJ2-1 and V is TRBV5-1; 7 nucleotides align to TRBD1. The CDR3 covers 15 residues. Germline assignment: CDR1 SGHRS and CDR2 YFSETQ. V was clipped by 3 bases and J by 7 bases; unmatched bases: 10. The CDR3 nucleotides read TGCGCCAGCAGCTCTCCGGGACAGAAGGTAAATGAGCAGTTCTTC. Translation gives CASSSPGQKVNEQFF.

This chain joins TRBV5-5 and TRBJ2-7, with D possibly TRBD2 on 6 matching bases. Trimming took 0 bases from V and 2 from J, leaving 12 bases between them. The CDR3 totals 15 residues. The V gene's germline CDR1 is SGHKS and CDR2 YYEKEE (reference sequence). The CDR3 nucleotides are TGTGCCAGCAGCTTGGGGGACTCCGGAGCCTACGAGCAGTACTTC. Its protein is CASSLGDSGAYEQYF.

This chain links TRBV7-9 with TRBJ2-7; tentatively, D is TRBD2 (5 bases). CDR1 is SEHNR, CDR2 FQNEAQ, per germline (reference sequence). This CDR3 has 13 amino acids. The V end was cut by 6 bases, the J end by 6 bases, with 15 bases between. Here the CDR3 DNA reads TGTGCCAGCAGGAGCCGGGGTCCAAGCGAGCAGTACTTC. Its translation: CASRSRGPSEQYF.

The V call is TRBV5-8, the J call TRBJ1-1, with D uncertain. In germline, CDR1 is SGHTS, CDR2 YDEGEE. Trimming stripped 5 bases from V and 5 bases from J, with 7 bases between. This CDR3 contains 11 residues. The CDR3 coding sequence is TGTGCCAGCAGTAGGTTAACTGAAGCTTTCTTT. This codes for CASSRLTEAFF.

This clone has a single count. The CDR3 bases are TGTGCCAGCAAAAGGAGCGGATCGGGGGGGTTCGAGCAGTACTTC. It is translated as CASKRSGSGGFEQYF. The chain joins TRBV7-9 to TRBJ2-7, with 8 bases lining up with TRBD2. In germline, CDR1 is SEHNR, CDR2 FQNEAQ (reference sequence). This CDR3 has 15 amino acids. Trimming at V came to 7 bases and at J to 6 bases, leaving 14 bases not matched to a gene.

This clone was seen a handful of times. The chain couples TRBV7-2 to TRBJ1-5, with 8 nucleotides matching TRBD1. V was clipped by 5 bases and J by 2 bases; unmatched bases: 2. This CDR3 is 14 amino acids long. Germline V gene sequence: CDR1 SGHTA, CDR2 FQGNSA. CDR3 amino acids: CASSLDRGNQPQHF. CDR3 bases: TGTGCCAGCAGCCTGGACAGGGGCAATCAGCCCCAGCATTTT.

The chain employs TRBV7-2 and TRBJ2-5; TRBD2 matches 9 bases. The V gene end was trimmed by 4 bases and the J gene end by 2 bases; junction bases not matched to a gene: 2. Germline V CDR1 and CDR2: SGHTA, FQGNSA. There are 14 residues in the CDR3. The CDR3 sequence: CASSYLAGQETQYF. The CDR3, as DNA: TGTGCCAGCAGCTACCTAGCGGGGCAAGAGACCCAGTACTTC.

This chain joins TRBV29-1 and TRBJ2-3; TRBD1 matches 7 bases. The V gene end was trimmed by 5 bases and the J gene end by 5 bases; junction bases not matched to a gene: 1. Germline V gene data show CDR1 as SQVTM and CDR2 as ANQGSEA. The CDR3 sequence is 11 residues long. The CDR3 region is CSVRQGDTQYF. CDR3 DNA: TGCAGCGTTCGACAGGGAGATACGCAGTATTTT.

The chain couples TRBV30 to TRBJ2-7; TRBD2 agrees at 9 bases. Germline V gene data show CDR1 as GTSNPN and CDR2 as SVGIG (reference sequence). With 2 bases clipped from V and 3 bases from J, the junction kept 5 bases outside the gene matches. This CDR3 is built from 14 residues. This chain's CDR3 is CAWSYAGGFYEQYF. CDR3 DNA: TGTGCCTGGAGTTACGCGGGGGGGTTCTACGAGCAGTACTTC.

The V gene is TRBV7-2, the J gene TRBJ1-4; D gene uncertain. V was cut by 6 bases and J by 4 bases, with 3 bases left in between. This CDR3 spans 11 amino acids. CDR1 and CDR2 from the germline V gene are SGHTA and FQGNSA. The CDR3 region has the DNA TGTGCCAGCAGAGATAATGAAAAACTGTTTTTT. As protein: CASRDNEKLFF.

The gene calls are TRBV5-1 and TRBJ1-5; no clear D gene. The germline V gene encodes CDR1 SGHRS and CDR2 YFSETQ. CDR3 length: 14 residues. Trimming took off 4 bases at V and 1 base at J, with 9 bases between the two ends. The CDR3 DNA follows: TGCGCCAGCAGCACGGGAGGGAGCAATCAGCCCCAGCATTTT. This codes for CASSTGGSNQPQHF.

The chain is built from TRBV18 and TRBJ2-3; the match to TRBD2 covers 9 bases. The V gene end was trimmed by 6 bases and the J gene end by 1 base; junction bases not matched to a gene: 8. Germline V gene data show CDR1 as KGHSH and CDR2 as LQKENI. This CDR3 has 16 residues. CDR3 nucleotides: TGTGCCAGCTCCCACCGGGAGCGGGGGGGCACAGATACGCAGTATTTT. It translates to CASSHRERGGTDTQYF. Drawing the rest from reference TRBV18 and TRBJ2-3, the complete variable domain is NAGVMQNPRHLVRRRGQEARLRCSPMKGHSHVYWYRQLPEEGLKFMVYLQKENIIDESGMPKERFSAEFPKEGPSILRIQQVVRGDSAAYFCASSHRERGGTDTQYFGPGTRLTVL.

V is TRBV3-1 (or the pseudogene TRBV3-2) and J is TRBJ2-7; D not certain. V was cut by 3 bases and J by 2 bases, with 14 bases left in between. CDR3 length: 15 residues. CDR1 and CDR2 (germline): LGHDT, YNNKEL (reference sequence). CDR3 loop: CASSQLTDHTYEQYF. CDR3 sequence (DNA): TGTGCCAGCAGCCAGTTGACCGACCATACCTACGAGCAGTACTTC.

This clone has more than one count but fewer than ten. The V call is TRBV4-1, the J call TRBJ1-2; unclear D gene. Germline V CDR1 and CDR2: MGHRA, YSYEKL. CDR3 length: 14 residues. The V end lost 1 base, the J end lost 3 bases, and 9 bases lay between the germline ends. In DNA, the CDR3 is TGCGCCAGCAGCCAAGTACTCGCCTACTATGGCTACACCTTC. This encodes CASSQVLAYYGYTF.

On this clone itself: The sample carries other DNA sequences with the same CDR3. This chain links TRBV4-1 with TRBJ1-5; D remains ambiguous. V was trimmed by 6 bases and J by 4 bases, leaving 19 bases between them. Germline lookup yields CDR1 MGHRA and CDR2 YSYEKL. The CDR3 spans 16 residues. The CDR3 region has the DNA TGCGCCAGCAGTCATTCGGTTAACGGACCGAATCAGCCCCAGCATTTT. It yields the protein CASSHSVNGPNQPQHF.

The rearrangement joins TRBV7-9 to TRBJ1-1; TRBD1 might be the D (6 bases). V lost 2 bases to trimming and J lost 1 base, with 20 bases between them. The CDR3 length is 18 residues. The germline V gene has CDR1 SEHNR and CDR2 FQNEAQ (reference sequence). The DNA for the CDR3 is TGTGCCAGCAGCTTACCGTGGCCTTTAGACAGGTCGAACACTGAAGCTTTCTTT. Amino acids: CASSLPWPLDRSNTEAFF.

The rearrangement uses TRBV5-8 and TRBJ1-5, with 7 bases aligning to TRBD1. The CDR3 has 17 amino acids. V gave up 0 bases and J gave up 2 bases; unmatched junction bases: 8. Germline V CDR1 and CDR2: SGHTS, YDEGEE. The CDR3 nucleotides read TGTGCCAGCAGCTTGGGAACAGGGGTTTGGGGCAATCAGCCCCAGCATTTT. This encodes CASSLGTGVWGNQPQHF.

V is TRBV6-5 and J is TRBJ2-5; 10 bases are a match to TRBD1. Germline V gene sequence: CDR1 MNHEY, CDR2 SVGAGI. This CDR3 contains 14 residues. V was pared by 7 bases and J by 2 bases, with 4 bases of the junction left unmatched. For the CDR3, the DNA is TGTGCCAGCAAAGGACAGGGGGGACAAGAGACCCAGTACTTC. It yields the protein CASKGQGGQETQYF.

Worth noting for this clone: An end of the junction does not agree with germline; a read error may underlie this. The chain has TRBV5-1 and TRBJ2-2; 16 bases align to TRBD2. From germline, CDR1 is SGHRS and CDR2 YFSETQ. This CDR3 comprises 19 residues. CDR3 bases: TGCGCCCGCAGCGCGCCGGGACTAGCGGGGGGGTCGAACACCGGGGAGCTGTTTTTT. Residues: CARSAPGLAGGSNTGELFF.

The chain links TRBV29-1 to TRBJ1-2; D remains unclear. Germline CDR1 is SQVTM and CDR2 is ANQGSEA. Deletions cut 3 bases from V and 4 bases from J, with 6 bases between. This CDR3 spans 11 amino acids. The CDR3 DNA follows: TGCAGCGTTGATTTTAGCTATGGCTACACCTTC. This sequence encodes CSVDFSYGYTF.